This paragraph covers one T cell receptor beta chain sequence. Its antigen remains unknown. This record comes from a study of T cell repertoires in cytomegalovirus infection. TCRdb recomputed calls from the reads with MiXCR, one row per CDR3 protein. In the table there are around 430,000 distinct CDR3 sequences, roughly 46% of which are singletons. This CDR3 has 19 amino acids. The V end lost 3 bases, the J end lost 0 bases, and 19 bases lay between the germline ends. Looked up from germline, CDR1 is SGHNT and CDR2 is YYREEE (reference sequence). This chain connects TRBV5-4 to TRBJ2-6, with D maybe TRBD2 (5 bases). This sample comprised cultured PBMCs, obtained from culture after CMV antigen stimulation. The receptor was isolated from a human donor in good health (CMV status not recorded). Some clones in this sample may be carry-over from other donors' samples. CDR3 amino acids: CASSSGSQATSSGANVLTF. The CDR3 region has the DNA TGTGCCAGCAGCTCCGGGTCTCAGGCCACTAGCTCTGGGGCCAACGTCCTGACTTTC.